Presented here are 4 T cell receptor beta chains from one specimen sequenced in a study of cytomegalovirus exposure and HLA in healthy donors. PCR amplification relied on 60 Vbeta primers (plus 13 Jbeta primers). Measured with immunoSEQ multiplex PCR; TCRdb has only the in-frame clones, and not every one. This table holds 60,000 to 90,000 clones, around 80% found once. The sample comprised PBMCs. The receptor set was obtained from a man aged 70 or older in good health and CMV-seropositive.

The rearrangement links TRBV6-5 to TRBJ2-5; 10 bases map to TRBD2. The ends lost 5 bases at V and 5 bases at J; junction bases unmatched: 5. The CDR3 is 14 amino acids. The germline V gene encodes CDR1 MNHEY and CDR2 SVGAGI. CDR3 sequence reads: CASSHYSGGETQYF. CDR3 sequence (DNA): TGTGCCAGCAGTCACTATAGCGGGGGGGAGACCCAGTACTTC.

This clone was found once. The rearrangement uses TRBV18 and TRBJ2-6, with D possibly matching TRBD2 (5 bases). Germline V CDR1 and CDR2: KGHSH, LQKENI. V lost 5 bases and J lost 0, with 11 bases in between. This CDR3 is built from 16 residues. The CDR3 coding sequence is TGTGCCAGCTCAACTAGTCGGGGCTCTGGGGCCAACGTCCTGACTTTC. Its translation: CASSTSRGSGANVLTF.

The chain employs TRBV7-8 and TRBJ1-1; 11 bases map to TRBD1. This CDR3 spans 15 amino acids. V trimming: 5 bases; J trimming: 3 bases; junction bases outside the gene matches: 5. CDR1 is SGHVS and CDR2 is FQNEAQ in the germline V gene. The CDR3: CASSGWGQGDTEAFF. CDR3 DNA: TGTGCCAGCAGCGGGTGGGGACAGGGGGACACTGAAGCTTTCTTT.

The chain carries TRBV18 and TRBJ1-5, with D maybe TRBD1 (5 bases). Germline V lookup: CDR1 KGHSH, CDR2 LQKENI. CDR3 size: 12 residues. Trimming pared 6 bases from V and 9 bases from J, leaving 12 bases between. The CDR3 nucleotides are TGTGCCAGCTCCCAACCGCAGGGGCCCCAGCATTTT. This sequence encodes CASSQPQGPQHF.